Shown below are 24 T cell receptor beta chains from a single sample sequenced in a study. TCRdb called the RT-PCR reads again in MiXCR, with one record for every CDR3 protein. The table records 550,000 to 750,000 distinct CDR3 sequences, 12% to 15% of them present only once. Sequencing was done on a sample of memory CD4+ T cells from blood. The receptors originated from a female donor in good health, serving as a healthy control.

In this sample, this clonotype turned up once. Given a much more abundant clone one base away, this may be a read error. The V gene is TRBV29-1, the J gene TRBJ2-3; 7 nucleotides line up with TRBD1. Germline V gene lookup returns CDR1 SQVTM and CDR2 ANQGSEA. This CDR3 has 15 amino acids. The CDR3 sequence: CSVEGTVASTDSQYF. CDR3 bases: TGCAGCGTTGAGGGGACAGTCGCCAGCACAGATTCGCAGTATTTT.

This clonotype was picked up many times. The chain has TRBV6-2 or TRBV6-3 and TRBJ2-5; no reliable D call. Germline V gives CDR1 MNHEY, CDR2 SVGEGT. The germline V and J ends were trimmed by 6 bases and 0 bases, with 8 bases remaining between them. The CDR3 extends over 13 amino acids. The CDR3 region has the DNA TGTGCCAGCAGGAAGACGAACCAAGAGACCCAGTACTTC. As protein: CASRKTNQETQYF.

The chain recombines TRBV18 with TRBJ2-6; no clear D. CDR3 size: 15 residues. V was shortened by 6 bases and J by 2 bases, with 11 bases between the two germline ends. CDR1 is KGHSH, CDR2 LQKENI, per germline. The CDR3 DNA sequence: TGTGCCAGCTCTGCGACTCCTCCTGGGGCCAACGTCCTGACTTTC. It is translated as CASSATPPGANVLTF.

This clonotype was seen more than once but under ten times. This chain connects TRBV30 to TRBJ1-3; no clear D. CDR3 length: 11 residues. CDR1 GTSNPN and CDR2 SVGIG come from the germline V gene (reference sequence). V was cut by 1 base and J by 4 bases, with 2 bases left in between. Here the CDR3 reads CAWSAGNTIYF. The CDR3 DNA follows: TGTGCCTGGAGTGCAGGAAACACCATATATTTT.

As to this clonotype: Germline is not matched at one junction end, which may reflect a read error. V and J are TRBV11-2 and TRBJ1-2, with 10 positions matching TRBD1. The CDR3 has 14 residues. Germline CDR1 SGHAT, CDR2 FQNNGV. In DNA form, the CDR3 reads TGTGCCAGCAGTAGGGACAGGGGCGACTATGGCCACACCTTC. This sequence encodes CASSRDRGDYGHTF.

This clonotype occurred a few times. The rearrangement links TRBV6-5 to TRBJ2-1; 9 positions match TRBD2. The CDR3 has 15 residues. Unmatched junction bases numbered 6, after V lost 6 bases and J lost 3 bases. Germline V CDR1 and CDR2: MNHEY, SVGAGI. Here the CDR3 DNA reads TGTGCCAGCAGGCTTACTAGCGGGTACTACAATGAGCAGTTCTTC. It translates to CASRLTSGYYNEQFF.

The chain is built from TRBV6-2 or TRBV6-3 and TRBJ2-2; D possibly corresponds to TRBD1 (6 bases). Deletions cut 7 bases from V and 1 base from J, with 10 bases between. The germline gives CDR1 MNHEY, CDR2 SVGEGT. CDR3 size: 14 residues. CDR3 in DNA: TGTGCCAGCACCCCCAGGGGGAACACCGGGGAGCTGTTTTTT. Translating gives CASTPRGNTGELFF.

This clonotype was seen many times. This rearrangement joins TRBV7-6 to TRBJ2-3, with D hard to call. The germline gives CDR1 SGHVS, CDR2 FNYEAQ. CDR3 length: 14 residues. The ends were cut back, 1 base at V and 2 bases at J, with 7 bases in the middle. Written as DNA, the CDR3 is TGTGCCAGCAGCTTAGACACTAACACAGATACGCAGTATTTT. Translation gives CASSLDTNTDTQYF.

This clonotype appeared a single time. The chain carries TRBV2 and TRBJ2-5; TRBD1 aligns across 10 bases. With V trimmed by 4 bases and J by 7 bases, 9 bases remained unmatched. CDR1 is SNHLY, CDR2 FYNNEI, per germline. The CDR3 is 15 residues long. For the CDR3, the DNA is TGTGCCAGCAGTGCCCGGACAGGGGGTAGTGGGACCCAGTACTTC. It is translated as CASSARTGGSGTQYF.

This chain joins TRBV29-1 and TRBJ1-4, with TRBD1 matching 7 bases. CDR3 length equals 15 residues. Germline CDR1 reads SQVTM; CDR2 reads ANQGSEA. Trimming at V came to 7 bases and at J to 7 bases, leaving 15 bases not matched to a gene. CDR3 nucleotides: TGCAGCGGCACGACAGGGTCGGGTTACGTTGAAAAACTGTTTTTT. Translating it yields CSGTTGSGYVEKLFF.

The DNA for the CDR3 is TGCAGTGCTAGAGATCAGGTCCTCCAAGAGACCCAGTACTTC. This codes for CSARDQVLQETQYF. The chain links TRBV20-1 to TRBJ2-5; D unclear. CDR3 length: 14 amino acids. CDR1 is DFQATT and CDR2 is SNEGSKA in the germline V gene (reference sequence). V was cut by 0 bases and J by 1 base, with 9 bases left in between.

The V and J genes are TRBV5-1 and TRBJ2-5; perhaps D is TRBD1 or TRBD2 (5 bases each). CDR3 length equals 14 residues. Germline CDR1 reads SGHRS; CDR2 reads YFSETQ. V lost 4 bases and J lost 7, with 17 bases in between. The chain's CDR3 is CASSPQASGGTQYF. The DNA of the CDR3 is TGCGCCAGCAGCCCACAAGCCTCTGGGGGGACCCAGTACTTC.

The chain employs TRBV4-2 and TRBJ2-3; D unresolved. The CDR3 length is 14 residues. The V end lost 5 bases, the J end lost 2 bases, and 11 bases lay between the germline ends. Germline V gives CDR1 LGHNA, CDR2 YNFKEQ. The CDR3 bases are TGTGCCAGCAGCTTCTCCCCTGACACAGATACGCAGTATTTT. Its protein is CASSFSPDTDTQYF.

This clonotype showed up just a few times. This chain joins TRBV9 and TRBJ1-1; D remains ambiguous. Germline V gives CDR1 SGDLS, CDR2 YYNGEE. Trimming removed 0 bases from V and 6 bases from J, with 9 bases in between. The CDR3 sequence is 13 residues long. CDR3 in DNA: TGTGCCAGCAGCGTAGATGTTACCGCTGAAGCTTTCTTT. Amino acid sequence: CASSVDVTAEAFF.

This clonotype came up many times. The chain employs TRBV6-2 or TRBV6-3 and TRBJ2-7; D gene ambiguous. This CDR3 has 11 residues. V gave up 6 bases and J gave up 6 bases, with 9 bases separating them. Per the germline V gene, CDR1 is MNHEY and CDR2 is SVGEGT. The CDR3 here is CASSASVEQYF. The CDR3 nucleotides read TGTGCCAGCAGCGCCTCCGTCGAGCAGTACTTC.

This clonotype was detected only a few times. V is TRBV5-1 and J is TRBJ2-5; TRBD2 matches 8 bases. This CDR3 spans 15 amino acids. The V gene end was trimmed by 0 bases and the J gene end by 5 bases; junction bases not matched to a gene: 6. Germline V gene data show CDR1 as SGHRS and CDR2 as YFSETQ. The CDR3 reads CASSLVAGLEETQYF. CDR3 sequence (DNA): TGCGCCAGCAGCTTGGTAGCGGGGCTCGAGGAGACCCAGTACTTC.

This sequence joins TRBV6-2 or TRBV6-3 and TRBJ2-1; 7 bases fit TRBD1. Germline V gene lookup returns CDR1 MNHEY and CDR2 SVGEGT. This CDR3 comprises 13 residues. Losses at the gene ends were 4 bases for V and 9 bases for J; bases not matched to a gene: 6. In nucleotides, the CDR3 is TGTGCCAGCAGTTGGGGACAGCGAGGTGAGCAGTTCTTC. Residues: CASSWGQRGEQFF.

This clonotype was seen only a few times. The CDR3 sequence is CASSRRDGRYTDTQYF. The DNA for the CDR3 is TGTGCCAGCTCACGCCGGGACGGAAGATACACAGATACGCAGTATTTT. The chain uses TRBV18 and TRBJ2-3, with D possibly being TRBD1 or TRBD2 (5 bases each). Germline V lookup: CDR1 KGHSH, CDR2 LQKENI. V was trimmed by 4 bases and J by 2 bases, leaving 16 bases between them. CDR3 size: 16 residues.

The V and J genes are TRBV20-1 and TRBJ2-5; D is perhaps TRBD1 or TRBD2 (5 bases each). The germline gives CDR1 DFQATT, CDR2 SNEGSKA (reference sequence). The CDR3 has 13 residues. The V end lost 3 bases, the J end lost 5 bases, and 13 bases lay between the germline ends. The DNA of the CDR3 is TGCAGTGCTAGCCCCACGGGGCGGGAGACCCAGTACTTC. It codes for CSASPTGRETQYF.

This rearrangement joins TRBV7-9 to TRBJ1-1, with 7 bases fitting TRBD1. The CDR3 totals 16 residues. The germline gives CDR1 SEHNR, CDR2 FQNEAQ (reference sequence). Trimming at V came to 3 bases and at J to 5 bases, leaving 12 bases not matched to a gene. The CDR3 sequence: CASSFTGASLGTEAFF. The CDR3 nucleotides are TGTGCCAGCAGCTTTACAGGGGCTTCGCTCGGGACTGAAGCTTTCTTT.

This clonotype has just a few counts. V gene TRBV24-1 combines with J gene TRBJ2-5; TRBD2 matches 10 bases. This CDR3 comprises 15 residues. Trimming removed 5 bases from V and 5 bases from J; junction bases left unmatched: 7. From germline, CDR1 is KGHDR and CDR2 SFDVKD. CDR3 DNA: TGTGCCACCAGTGCCCTAGCGGGGGATAGGGAGACCCAGTACTTC. This codes for CATSALAGDRETQYF.

The sample holds a few counts of this clonotype. The rearrangement links TRBV7-2 to TRBJ1-4; a possible D gene is TRBD1 (5 bases). The length of the CDR3 is 15 residues. V shed 7 bases and J shed 7 bases, with 19 bases lying between them. The germline gives CDR1 SGHTA, CDR2 FQGNSA. The CDR3 nucleotides are TGTGCCAGCAACTCTGGGGCGGGGATGGGTGAAAAACTGTTTTTT. This encodes CASNSGAGMGEKLFF.

This clonotype has a handful of counts. CDR3 in DNA: TGTGCCAGCAGCATGGGACTAGCGGGAGGGTCTACCTACGAGCAGTACTTC. Translation gives CASSMGLAGGSTYEQYF. V and J are TRBV5-6 and TRBJ2-7; 16 bases agree with TRBD2. There are 17 residues in the CDR3. V trimming: 4 bases; J trimming: 2 bases; junction bases outside the gene matches: 6. In germline, CDR1 is SGHDT, CDR2 YYEEEE.

The rearrangement joins TRBV7-2 to TRBJ1-6, with D unresolved. Germline CDR1 and CDR2: SGHTA and FQGNSA. V lost 5 bases, J lost 5 bases, and 4 bases lay in between. There are 12 residues in the CDR3. The CDR3 nucleotides are TGTGCCAGCAGCCCACATAATTCACCCCTCCACTTT. This codes for CASSPHNSPLHF.